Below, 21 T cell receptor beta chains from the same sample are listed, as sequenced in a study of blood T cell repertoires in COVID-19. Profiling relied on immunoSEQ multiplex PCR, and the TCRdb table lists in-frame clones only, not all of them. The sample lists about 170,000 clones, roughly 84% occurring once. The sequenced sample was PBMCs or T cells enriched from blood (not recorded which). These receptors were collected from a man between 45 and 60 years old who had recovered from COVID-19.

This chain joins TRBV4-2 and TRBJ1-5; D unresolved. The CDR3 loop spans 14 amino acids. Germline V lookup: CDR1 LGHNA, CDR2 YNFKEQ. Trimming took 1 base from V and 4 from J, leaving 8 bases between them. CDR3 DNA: TGTGCCAGCAGCCAAGTAAATACTAATCAGCCCCAGCATTTT. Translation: CASSQVNTNQPQHF.

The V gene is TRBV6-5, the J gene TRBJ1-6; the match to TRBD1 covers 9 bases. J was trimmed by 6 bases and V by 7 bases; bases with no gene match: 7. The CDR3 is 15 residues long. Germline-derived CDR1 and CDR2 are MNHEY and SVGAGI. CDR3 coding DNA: TGTGCCAGCACCCCGACAGGGGGTTTTAATTCACCCCTCCACTTT. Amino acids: CASTPTGGFNSPLHF.

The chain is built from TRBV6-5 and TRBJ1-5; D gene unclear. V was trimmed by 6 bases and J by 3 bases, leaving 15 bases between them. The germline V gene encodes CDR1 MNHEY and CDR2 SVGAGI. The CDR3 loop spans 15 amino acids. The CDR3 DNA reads TGTGCCAGCAGCCAACATGCCCCGAACAATCAGCCCCAGCATTTT. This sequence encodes CASSQHAPNNQPQHF.

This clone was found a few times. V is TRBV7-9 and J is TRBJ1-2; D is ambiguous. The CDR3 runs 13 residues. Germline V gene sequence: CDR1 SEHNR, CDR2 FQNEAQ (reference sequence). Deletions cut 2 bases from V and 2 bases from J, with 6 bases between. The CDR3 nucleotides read TGTGCCAGCAGCTTAAACAGCAACTATGGCTACACCTTC. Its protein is CASSLNSNYGYTF.

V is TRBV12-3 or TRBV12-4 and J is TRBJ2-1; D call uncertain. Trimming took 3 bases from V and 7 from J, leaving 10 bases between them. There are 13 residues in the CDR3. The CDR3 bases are TGTGCCAGCAGTTTTGACCACGGGAATGAGCAGTTCTTC. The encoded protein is CASSFDHGNEQFF.

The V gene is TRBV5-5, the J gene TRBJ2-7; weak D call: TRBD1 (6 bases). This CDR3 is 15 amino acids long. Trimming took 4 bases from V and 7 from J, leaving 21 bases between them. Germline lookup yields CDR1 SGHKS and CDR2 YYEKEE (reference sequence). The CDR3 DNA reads TGTGCCAGCAGCCTACAGGGATACGCATCGGGGGAGCAGTACTTC. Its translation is CASSLQGYASGEQYF.

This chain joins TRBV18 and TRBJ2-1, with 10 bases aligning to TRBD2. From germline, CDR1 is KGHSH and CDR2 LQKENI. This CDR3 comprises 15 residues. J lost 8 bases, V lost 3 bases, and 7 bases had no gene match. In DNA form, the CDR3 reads TGTGCCAGCTCACCCGCTAGCGGGGGAGAGTATGAGCAGTTCTTC. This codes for CASSPASGGEYEQFF.

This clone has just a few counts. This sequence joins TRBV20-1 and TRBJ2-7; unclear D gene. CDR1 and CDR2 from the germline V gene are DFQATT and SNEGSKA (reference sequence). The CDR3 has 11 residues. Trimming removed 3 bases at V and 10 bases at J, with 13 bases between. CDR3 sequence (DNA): TGCAGTGCTAGCTACGACTGGCGTCAGTACTTC. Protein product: CSASYDWRQYF.

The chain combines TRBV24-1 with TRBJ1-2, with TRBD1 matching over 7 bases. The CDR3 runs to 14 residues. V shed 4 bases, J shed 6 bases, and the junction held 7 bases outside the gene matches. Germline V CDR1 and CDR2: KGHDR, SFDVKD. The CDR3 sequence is CATSDPATGDGYTF. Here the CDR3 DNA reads TGTGCCACCAGTGACCCTGCCACAGGGGATGGCTACACCTTC.

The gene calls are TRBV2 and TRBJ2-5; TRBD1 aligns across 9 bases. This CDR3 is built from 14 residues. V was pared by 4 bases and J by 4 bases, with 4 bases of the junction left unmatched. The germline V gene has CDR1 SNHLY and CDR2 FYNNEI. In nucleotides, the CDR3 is TGTGCCAGCAGTGGTCAACAGGGGGCAGAGACCCAGTACTTC. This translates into CASSGQQGAETQYF.

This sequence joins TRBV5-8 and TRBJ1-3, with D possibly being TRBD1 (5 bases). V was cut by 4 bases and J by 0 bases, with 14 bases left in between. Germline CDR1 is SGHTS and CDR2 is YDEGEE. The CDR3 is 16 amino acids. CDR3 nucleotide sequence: TGTGCCAGCAGCCGGTCCCGACAGAGCTCTGGAAACACCATATATTTT. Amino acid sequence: CASSRSRQSSGNTIYF.

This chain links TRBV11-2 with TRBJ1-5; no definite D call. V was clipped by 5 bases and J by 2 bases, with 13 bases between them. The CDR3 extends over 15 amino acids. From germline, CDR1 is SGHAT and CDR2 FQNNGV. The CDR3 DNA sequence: TGTGCCAGCAGCCGTCGAGGATCGGGCAATCAGCCCCAGCATTTT. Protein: CASSRRGSGNQPQHF.

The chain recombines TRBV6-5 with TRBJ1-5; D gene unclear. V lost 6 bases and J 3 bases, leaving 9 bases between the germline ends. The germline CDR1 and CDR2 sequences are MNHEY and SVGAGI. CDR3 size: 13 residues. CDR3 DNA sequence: TGTGCCAGCAGCCCGTCCCCCAATCAGCCCCAGCATTTT. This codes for CASSPSPNQPQHF.

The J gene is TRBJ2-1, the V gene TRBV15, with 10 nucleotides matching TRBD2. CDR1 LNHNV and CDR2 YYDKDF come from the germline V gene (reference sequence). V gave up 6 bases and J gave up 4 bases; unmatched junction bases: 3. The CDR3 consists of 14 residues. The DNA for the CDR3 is TGTGCCACCAGGGCTAGCGGGGGTTACAATGAGCAGTTCTTC. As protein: CATRASGGYNEQFF.

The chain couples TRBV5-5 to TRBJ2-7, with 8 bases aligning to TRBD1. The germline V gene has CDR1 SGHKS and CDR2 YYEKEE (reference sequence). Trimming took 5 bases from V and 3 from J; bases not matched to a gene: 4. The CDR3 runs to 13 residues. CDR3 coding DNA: TGTGCCAGCAGATCGGACAGGGTCTACGAGCAGTACTTC. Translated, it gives CASRSDRVYEQYF. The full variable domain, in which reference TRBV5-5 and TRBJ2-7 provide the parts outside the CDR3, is DAGVTQSPTHLIKTRGQQVTLRCSPISGHKSVSWYQQVLGQGPQFIFQYYEKEERGRGNFPDRFSARQFPNYSSELNVNALLLGDSALYLCASRSDRVYEQYFGPGTRLTVT.

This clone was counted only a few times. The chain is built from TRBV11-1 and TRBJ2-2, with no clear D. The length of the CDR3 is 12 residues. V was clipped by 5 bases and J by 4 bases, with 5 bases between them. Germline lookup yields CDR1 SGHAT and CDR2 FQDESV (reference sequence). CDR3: CASSHSTGELFF. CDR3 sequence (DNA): TGTGCCAGCAGCCACAGCACCGGGGAGCTGTTTTTT.

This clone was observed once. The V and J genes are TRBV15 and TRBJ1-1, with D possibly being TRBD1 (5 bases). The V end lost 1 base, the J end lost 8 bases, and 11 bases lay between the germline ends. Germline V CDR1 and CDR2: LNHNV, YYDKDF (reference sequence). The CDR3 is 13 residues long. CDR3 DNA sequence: TGTGCCACCAGCAGAGCTATAAGGGGCGAAGCTTTCTTT. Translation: CATSRAIRGEAFF. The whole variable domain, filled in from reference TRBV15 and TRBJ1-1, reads DAMVIQNPRYQVTQFGKPVTLSCSQTLNHNVMYWYQQKSSQAPKLLFHYYDKDFNNEADTPDNFQSRRPNTSFCFLDIRSPGLGDTAMYLCATSRAIRGEAFFGQGTRLTVV.

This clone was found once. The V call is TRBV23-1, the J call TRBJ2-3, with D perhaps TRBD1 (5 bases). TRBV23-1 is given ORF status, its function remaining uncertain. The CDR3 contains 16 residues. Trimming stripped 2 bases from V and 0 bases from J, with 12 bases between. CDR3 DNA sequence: TGCGCCAGCAGTCAAACCCATCGACAGAGCACAGATACGCAGTATTTT. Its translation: CASSQTHRQSTDTQYF.

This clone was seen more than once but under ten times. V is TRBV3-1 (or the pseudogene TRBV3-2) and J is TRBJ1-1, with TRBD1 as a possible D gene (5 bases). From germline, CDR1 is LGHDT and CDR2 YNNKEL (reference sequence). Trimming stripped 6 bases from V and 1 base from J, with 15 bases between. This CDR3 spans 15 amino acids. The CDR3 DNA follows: TGTGCCAGCAGGCTTTATTCTAGGGGGAACACTGAAGCTTTCTTT. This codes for CASRLYSRGNTEAFF.

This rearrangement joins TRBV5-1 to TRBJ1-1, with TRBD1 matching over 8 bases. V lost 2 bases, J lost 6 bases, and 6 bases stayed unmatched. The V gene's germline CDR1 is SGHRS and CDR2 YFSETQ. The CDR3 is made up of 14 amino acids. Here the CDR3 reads CASSFTADRAEAFF. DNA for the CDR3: TGCGCCAGCAGCTTTACAGCGGACAGGGCTGAAGCTTTCTTT. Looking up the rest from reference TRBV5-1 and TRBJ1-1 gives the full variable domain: KAGVTQTPRYLIKTRGQQVTLSCSPISGHRSVSWYQQTPGQGLQFLFEYFSETQRNKGNFPGRFSGRQFSNSRSEMNVSTLELGDSALYLCASSFTADRAEAFFGQGTRLTVV.

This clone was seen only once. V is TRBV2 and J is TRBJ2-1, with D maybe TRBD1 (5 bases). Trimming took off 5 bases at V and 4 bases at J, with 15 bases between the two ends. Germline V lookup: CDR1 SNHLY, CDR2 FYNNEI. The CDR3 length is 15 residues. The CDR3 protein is CASSLGAGHYNEQFF. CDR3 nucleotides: TGTGCCAGCAGTTTAGGGGCAGGGCATTACAATGAGCAGTTCTTC.